This TCR beta chain came from a study of blood T cell repertoires in COVID-19. At the level of the study: Spain, Italy and the United States supplied samples that represented acute and convalescent COVID-19.

TCRdb's copy holds only in-frame clones and misses some; the assay was immunoSEQ multiplex PCR. The data contain fewer than 300,000 clones, over 75% of them singletons. Germline V gene data show CDR1 as KGHSH and CDR2 as LQKENI. Deletions cut 5 bases from V and 5 bases from J, with 6 bases between. The CDR3 is 11 amino acids. A remark on this clone: The same CDR3 also results from other DNA sequences found in this sample.

Sequenced: peripheral blood. This clonotype originated in a man in his forties or fifties with COVID-19, enrolled during active disease. J is TRBJ2-5 and V is TRBV18; D is ambiguous. This CDR3 is CASSGEETQYF. The DNA for the CDR3 is TGTGCCAGCTCAGGAGAGGAGACCCAGTACTTC.